This T cell receptor (beta chain) is drawn from a study of resident and recirculating memory T cells in vitiligo. Per germline, CDR1 SGDLS and CDR2 YYNGEE. The CDR3 runs to 16 residues. Trimming cost V 0 bases and J 3 bases; bases outside gene matches: 1. Profiled with immunoSEQ multiplex PCR; TCRdb holds only in-frame clones, not every one. The sample contains more than 70,000 clones, under 95% of which appear only once. On this clone itself: Other DNA variants within this sample encode the same CDR3.

The sequence was collected from a male donor with vitiligo. J is TRBJ2-3 and V is TRBV9, with 13 bases that match TRBD2. The sample comprised blood. CDR3 DNA sequence: TGTGCCAGCAGCGTAGGGACTAGCGGGAGAACAGATACGCAGTATTTT. Amino acid sequence: CASSVGTSGRTDTQYF.